The rows below give T cell receptor beta chains drawn from one sample of a study of radiotherapy plus CTLA-4 blockade in lung cancer. Using immunoSEQ multiplex PCR, the repertoire was profiled, and TCRdb retains in-frame clones only, with some absent. Of more than 75,000 clones in the sample, around 74% were seen once. Sequenced material: peripheral blood, taken from a patient treated with radiotherapy plus ipilimumab. Every receptor here comes from a human donor with non-small cell lung cancer who had a partial response to radiotherapy plus ipilimumab. Some clones in this sample may be carry-over from other donors' samples. Each CDR3 is given with its conserved first and last residue. D genes are given only for firm matches. Rows may omit the clone size; those that give it use once, few, many or a size class.

J: TRBJ2-7
size: -
V: TRBV7-6
D: -
length: 15
DNA: TGTGCCAGCAGCTTAAACACTGGACAGACTAACGAGCAGTACTTC
CDR3: CASSLNTGQTNEQYF

J: TRBJ1-2
size: -
V: TRBV5-1
D: TRBD1
length: 17
DNA: TGCGCCAGCAGCCCCTGGGCCGACAGGGTTGGAAGCTATGGCTACACCTTC
CDR3: CASSPWADRVGSYGYTF

J: TRBJ1-1
size: -
V: TRBV7-2
D: TRBD1
length: 14
DNA: TGTGCCAGCAGCTTAGTACAGGGGGAGACTGAAGCTTTCTTT
CDR3: CASSLVQGETEAFF

J: TRBJ1-2
size: -
V: TRBV11-2
D: TRBD1
length: 15
DNA: TGTGCCAGCAGCGCCAGCTTCGGACAGGGTCTTGGCTACACCTTC
CDR3: CASSASFGQGLGYTF

J: TRBJ1-1
size: -
V: TRBV7-2
D: -
length: 17
DNA: TGTGCCAGCAGCCCATTTCTCGGGTTCTCCATGAACACTGAAGCTTTCTTT
CDR3: CASSPFLGFSMNTEAFF

J: TRBJ2-1
size: -
V: TRBV5-1
D: -
length: 14
DNA: TGCGCCAGCAGCTTCCTGGTAGGGGGCAATGAGCAGTTCTTC
CDR3: CASSFLVGGNEQFF

J: TRBJ2-2
size: -
V: TRBV25-1
D: -
length: 14
DNA: TGTGCCAGCAGTGAATTTCGGGTCACCGGGGAGCTGTTTTTT
CDR3: CASSEFRVTGELFF

J: TRBJ2-3
size: -
V: TRBV6-4
D: -
length: 16
DNA: TGTGCCAGCAGTGAAGGGGGGGCCGACAGCACAGATACGCAGTATTTT
CDR3: CASSEGGADSTDTQYF

J: TRBJ1-5
size: -
V: TRBV6-1
D: TRBD1
length: 13
DNA: TGTGCCAGCAGGCCGGGACAGCATCAGCCCCAGCATTTT
CDR3: CASRPGQHQPQHF

J: TRBJ2-2
size: few
V: TRBV11-3
D: TRBD1
length: 15
DNA: TGTGCCAGCAGCATGGGACAGGTCAACACCGGGGAGCTGTTTTTT
CDR3: CASSMGQVNTGELFF

J: TRBJ2-5
size: -
V: TRBV11-2
D: -
length: 19
DNA: TGTGCCAGCAGCTCACCATCCACAGGGTTTCAGTTAACAATGGAGACCCAGTACTTC
CDR3: CASSSPSTGFQLTMETQYF

J: TRBJ1-6
size: -
V: TRBV27
D: -
length: 13
DNA: TGTGCCAGCAGTCTCACTTTTTCTTCACCCCTCCACTTT
CDR3: CASSLTFSSPLHF

J: TRBJ1-1
size: -
V: TRBV29-1
D: TRBD1
length: 11
DNA: TGCAGCGTTGGTCGGACAGGTGAAGCTTTCTTT
CDR3: CSVGRTGEAFF

J: TRBJ2-3
size: -
V: TRBV18
D: -
length: 13
DNA: TGTGCCAGCTCAGCAACAGGGCCCGATACGCAGTATTTT
CDR3: CASSATGPDTQYF

J: TRBJ2-4
size: -
V: TRBV7-9
D: TRBD1
length: 16
DNA: TGTGCCAGCAGCCCACGACAGGGTCTCGCCAAAAACATTCAGTACTTC
CDR3: CASSPRQGLAKNIQYF

J: TRBJ1-5
size: few
V: TRBV19
D: -
length: 14
DNA: TGTGCCAGTAGTGGAGGGGATGTGAATCAGCCCCAGCATTTT
CDR3: CASSGGDVNQPQHF

J: TRBJ2-3
size: -
V: TRBV7-3
D: TRBD2
length: 16
DNA: TGTGCCAGCAGCCCCTCCACTAGCGGGAGAACAGATACGCAGTATTTT
CDR3: CASSPSTSGRTDTQYF

J: TRBJ2-5
size: -
V: TRBV5-1
D: TRBD2
length: 16
DNA: TGCGCCAGCAGCTTGGGGTCTAGCGGGGGACAAGAGACCCAGTACTTC
CDR3: CASSLGSSGGQETQYF

J: TRBJ2-7
size: -
V: TRBV20-1
D: -
length: 10
DNA: TGCAGTCCAAGGAGCTACGAGCAGTACTTC
CDR3: CSPRSYEQYF

J: TRBJ2-1
size: -
V: TRBV7-9
D: -
length: 15
DNA: TGTGCCAGCAGCTTAGGGGTAAGGAGTGGCGATGAGCAGTTCTTC
CDR3: CASSLGVRSGDEQFF

J: TRBJ2-7
size: -
V: TRBV2
D: TRBD2
length: 14
DNA: TGTGCCAGCAGCGCGACTAGCGGGTTCTACGAGCAGTACTTC
CDR3: CASSATSGFYEQYF

J: TRBJ1-1
size: -
V: TRBV1
D: -
length: 20
DNA: TGCACCAGCAGCCACTGGGGGCCTAGCCGGGACCCTATGTTCCCAACTGAAGCTTTCTTT
CDR3: CTSSHWGPSRDPMFPTEAFF

J: TRBJ2-2
size: -
V: TRBV5-5
D: TRBD2
length: 14
DNA: TGTGCCAGCAGCTTGCGACTAGCGGGATCTAAGCTGTTTTTT
CDR3: CASSLRLAGSKLFF

J: TRBJ2-1
size: -
V: TRBV5-1
D: -
length: 15
DNA: TGCGCCAGCAGCTTGGAGGTCCTAGCTAGTAATGAGCAGTTCTTC
CDR3: CASSLEVLASNEQFF

J: TRBJ1-1
size: -
V: TRBV2
D: TRBD1
length: 16
DNA: TGTGCCAGCAGTGAGAGAGAAGGTTCAGGGGGCACTGAAGCTTTCTTT
CDR3: CASSEREGSGGTEAFF

J: TRBJ1-3
size: few
V: TRBV4-2
D: TRBD1
length: 17
DNA: TGTGCCAGCAGCCAAGATTTAGACAGGGGGTCTGGAAACACCATATATTTT
CDR3: CASSQDLDRGSGNTIYF

J: TRBJ1-6
size: -
V: TRBV2
D: -
length: 14
DNA: TGTGCCAGCAGTGAAGAGAACAGAATTTCACCCCTCCACTTT
CDR3: CASSEENRISPLHF

J: TRBJ1-5
size: -
V: TRBV23-1
D: -
length: 17
DNA: TGCGCCAGCAGTCATCTGAGGGGGTCTTTCGGCAATCAGCCCCAGCATTTT
CDR3: CASSHLRGSFGNQPQHF

J: TRBJ2-3
size: -
V: TRBV7-2
D: -
length: 15
DNA: TGTGCCAGCAGCTTACTCGCTGGGCCCACAGATACGCAGTATTTT
CDR3: CASSLLAGPTDTQYF

J: TRBJ1-1
size: -
V: TRBV7-8
D: -
length: 14
DNA: TGTGCCAGCAGCTCAGGGAATTGGAACACTGAAGCTTTCTTT
CDR3: CASSSGNWNTEAFF

J: TRBJ1-6
size: -
V: TRBV5-4
D: -
length: 12
DNA: TGTGCCAGCACCGCCTATAATTCACCCCTCCACTTT
CDR3: CASTAYNSPLHF

J: TRBJ1-5
size: few
V: TRBV6-1
D: -
length: 15
DNA: TGTGCCAGCAGTGAAGGTCAGGGGCAGAATCAGCCCCAGCATTTT
CDR3: CASSEGQGQNQPQHF

J: TRBJ2-1
size: -
V: TRBV19
D: TRBD2
length: 16
DNA: TGTGCCAGTAGTAAGACGAAGGGAGGGAATGGAAATGAGCAGTTCTTC
CDR3: CASSKTKGGNGNEQFF

J: TRBJ1-2
size: -
V: TRBV7-8
D: TRBD1
length: 16
DNA: TGTGCCAGCAGCTTAGTCTCGGGACAGGCTAACTATGGCTACACCTTC
CDR3: CASSLVSGQANYGYTF

J: TRBJ2-1
size: many
V: TRBV6-4
D: TRBD2
length: 15
DNA: TGTGCCAGCAGTGTAGCGGGGGGTGATTACAATGAGCAGTTCTTC
CDR3: CASSVAGGDYNEQFF

J: TRBJ2-5
size: once
V: TRBV7-2
D: TRBD2
length: 17
DNA: TGTGCCAGCAGCGCCAGAGGGACTAGCTCGGGTAAAGAGACCCAGTACTTC
CDR3: CASSARGTSSGKETQYF

J: TRBJ2-5
size: once
V: TRBV5-1
D: -
length: 14
DNA: TGCGCCAGCAGCTGGGGGGAACGCCAAGAGACCCAGTACTTC
CDR3: CASSWGERQETQYF

J: TRBJ2-7
size: -
V: TRBV5-1
D: -
length: 15
DNA: TGCGCCAGCAGCTTGGGGGCAGGGGATCTCTACGAGCAGTACTTC
CDR3: CASSLGAGDLYEQYF

J: TRBJ2-2
size: -
V: TRBV5-1
D: -
length: 14
DNA: TGCGCCAGCAGCTTCGCTCAGAAAACCGGGGAGCTGTTTTTT
CDR3: CASSFAQKTGELFF

J: TRBJ2-5
size: -
V: TRBV7-2
D: -
length: 19
DNA: TGTGCCAGCAGCCTCGGGAGTCGAGGGCGGGATAGCTGGAAAGAGACCCAGTACTTC
CDR3: CASSLGSRGRDSWKETQYF

J: TRBJ2-3
size: -
V: TRBV29-1
D: -
length: 13
DNA: TGCAGCGTTGAGCAACGAGCCACAGATACGCAGTATTTT
CDR3: CSVEQRATDTQYF

J: TRBJ1-2
size: few
V: TRBV7-9
D: TRBD1
length: 15
DNA: TGTGCCAGCAGCAGGGGGACAGGGGTGTTTTATGGCTACACCTTC
CDR3: CASSRGTGVFYGYTF

J: TRBJ1-1
size: few
V: TRBV18
D: -
length: 16
DNA: TGTGCCAGCTCACCAGAACTTGGACTCCATGGCACTGAAGCTTTCTTT
CDR3: CASSPELGLHGTEAFF

J: TRBJ2-1
size: -
V: TRBV18
D: TRBD2
length: 14
DNA: TGTGCCAGCTCACCGTGGCGGGAGGTTGCTGAGCAGTTCTTC
CDR3: CASSPWREVAEQFF

J: TRBJ1-3
size: once
V: TRBV9
D: -
length: 14
DNA: TGTGCCAGCAGCGTAGCCGAGGTCGGAAACACCATATATTTT
CDR3: CASSVAEVGNTIYF

J: TRBJ2-7
size: few
V: TRBV27
D: TRBD2
length: 15
DNA: TGTGCCAGCAGAGGGACTAGCGGGAGTGTGTACGAGCAGTACTTC
CDR3: CASRGTSGSVYEQYF

J: TRBJ2-3
size: -
V: TRBV6-1
D: TRBD1
length: 12
DNA: TGTGCCAGCAGTGCACAGGGGGAAGTCTGGTATTTT
CDR3: CASSAQGEVWYF

J: TRBJ2-7
size: -
V: TRBV28
D: TRBD1
length: 13
DNA: TGTGCCAGCACCCATAGGGGGCAATACGAGCAGTACTTC
CDR3: CASTHRGQYEQYF

J: TRBJ2-1
size: -
V: TRBV5-1
D: -
length: 13
DNA: TGCGCCAGCAGCTTGGTTGGAGGGAATGAGCAGTTCTTC
CDR3: CASSLVGGNEQFF

J: TRBJ2-7
size: -
V: TRBV2
D: TRBD1
length: 15
DNA: TGTGCCAGCAGTGAGACAGGGGGCGCGGGGTACGAGCAGTACTTC
CDR3: CASSETGGAGYEQYF

J: TRBJ1-1
size: -
V: TRBV6-6
D: TRBD1
length: 14
DNA: TGTGCCAGCAGGGCGGGACAGCCGAACACTGAAGCTTTCTTT
CDR3: CASRAGQPNTEAFF

J: TRBJ1-2
size: -
V: TRBV5-1
D: -
length: 14
DNA: TGCGCCAGCAGCTTGGGTGACGGGGGAAAAGGCTACACCTTC
CDR3: CASSLGDGGKGYTF

J: TRBJ2-3
size: -
V: TRBV19
D: TRBD2
length: 13
DNA: TGTGCCGGAAGCCGGGACTATTCGGATACGCAGTATTTT
CDR3: CAGSRDYSDTQYF

J: TRBJ1-1
size: few
V: TRBV7-2
D: TRBD1
length: 15
DNA: TGTGCCAGCAGCCGTGGACAGGGGCGACGCAGGGGCGCTTTCTTT
CDR3: CASSRGQGRRRGAFF

J: TRBJ2-4
size: -
V: TRBV28
D: TRBD1
length: 15
DNA: TGTGCCAGCAGCAGACAGGGTAACGCCTTGGGCATTCAGTACTTC
CDR3: CASSRQGNALGIQYF